Listed below are T cell receptor beta chains from one sample, sequenced in a study of blood T cell repertoires in COVID-19. Repertoires were generated with immunoSEQ multiplex PCR, while TCRdb's copy carries only in-frame clones and drops some. The profile covers 90,000 to 150,000 clones, with 75% to 80% appearing a single time and approximately 7.9% taken by the ten largest. Sequencing input: peripheral blood. The receptors were sampled from a human donor in a cohort sampled during active COVID-19. The conserved cysteine and the conserved F or W are not part of the CDR3 here.

TRBV4-2 | 13 | ASSQDERAGDEQY
TRBV5-6 | 13 | ASSIGTGVNYGYT
TRBV19 | 14 | ASRRHHLSGDSPLH
TRBV3-1/TRBV3-2 | 12 | ASSQEWTGGALH
TRBV19 | 15 | ASSKTGGRDPPGEQY
TRBV12-3/TRBV12-4 | 10 | ASSFLQGGYT
TRBV5-5 | 12 | ASSSARAMYEQY
TRBV10-1 | 14 | ASSDQALKANTEAF
TRBV19 | 16 | ASSTRLAGHSGANVLT
TRBV11-3 | 10 | ASRGATYEQY
TRBV7-9 | 12 | ASSSFQGNTEAF
TRBV30 | 14 | AWSVRQSSYNSPLH
TRBV12-3/TRBV12-4 | 11 | ASSPGPSSEQY
TRBV12-3/TRBV12-4 | 11 | ASSFARTGELF
TRBV5-1 | 14 | ASSWDVAGGQNEQF
TRBV11-2 | 12 | ASSFTGQVYEQY
TRBV19 | 12 | ASSIGGSTDEQY
TRBV29-1 | 13 | SVSGMDPTNEKLF
TRBV19 | 12 | APTLDRANEKLF
TRBV12-3/TRBV12-4 | 11 | ASSLVPRYEQY
TRBV4-2 | 12 | ASSLYFMNTEAF
TRBV4-2 | 13 | ASSQDRGWGWELF
TRBV10-3 | 11 | AIRTGGGYEQY
TRBV6-5 | 11 | ASSISGSYGYT
TRBV5-1 | 12 | ASSRYQTSYEQY
TRBV7-2 | 13 | ASSLVGTGAYEQY
TRBV29-1 | 10 | SSRDSSYEQY
TRBV30 | 14 | AWSSPGQGLLTEAF
TRBV20-1 | 9 | SARVGGPQH
TRBV4-1 | 13 | ASSPRDLPSYEQY
TRBV5-4 | 13 | ASSSSSGGVYEQY
TRBV6-1 | 14 | ASSETTAYSNQPQH